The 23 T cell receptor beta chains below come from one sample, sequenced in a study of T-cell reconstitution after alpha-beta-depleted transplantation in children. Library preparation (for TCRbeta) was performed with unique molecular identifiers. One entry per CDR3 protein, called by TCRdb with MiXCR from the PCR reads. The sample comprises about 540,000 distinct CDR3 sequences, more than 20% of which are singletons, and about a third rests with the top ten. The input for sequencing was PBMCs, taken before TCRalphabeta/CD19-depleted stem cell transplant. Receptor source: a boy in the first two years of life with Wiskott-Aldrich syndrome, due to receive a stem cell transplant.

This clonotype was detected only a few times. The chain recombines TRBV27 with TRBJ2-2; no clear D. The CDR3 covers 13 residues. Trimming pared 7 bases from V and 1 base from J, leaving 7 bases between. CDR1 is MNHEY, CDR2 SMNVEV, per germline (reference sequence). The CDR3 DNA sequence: TGTGCCAGCATCTCTGGGAACACCGGGGAGCTGTTTTTT. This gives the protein CASISGNTGELFF.

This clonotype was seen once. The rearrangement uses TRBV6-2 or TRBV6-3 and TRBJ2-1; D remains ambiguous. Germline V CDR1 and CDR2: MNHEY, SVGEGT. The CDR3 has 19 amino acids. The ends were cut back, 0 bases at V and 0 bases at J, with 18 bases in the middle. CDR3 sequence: CASSYSLRALESSYNEQFF. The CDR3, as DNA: TGTGCCAGCAGTTACTCGCTTCGTGCCCTGGAGAGCTCCTACAATGAGCAGTTCTTC.

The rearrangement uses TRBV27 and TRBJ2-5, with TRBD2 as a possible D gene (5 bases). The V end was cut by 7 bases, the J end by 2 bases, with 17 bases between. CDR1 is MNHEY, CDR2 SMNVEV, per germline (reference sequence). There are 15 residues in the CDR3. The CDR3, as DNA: TGTGCCAGCACTACCCTGGGCGGAGGACAAGAGACCCAGTACTTC. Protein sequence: CASTTLGGGQETQYF.

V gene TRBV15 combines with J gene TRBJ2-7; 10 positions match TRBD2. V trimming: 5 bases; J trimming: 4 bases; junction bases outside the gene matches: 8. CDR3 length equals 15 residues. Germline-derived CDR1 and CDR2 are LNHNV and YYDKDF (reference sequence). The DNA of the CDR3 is TGTGCCACCAGCGCCGCTAGCGGGAGTGTTTACGAGCAGTACTTC. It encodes CATSAASGSVYEQYF.

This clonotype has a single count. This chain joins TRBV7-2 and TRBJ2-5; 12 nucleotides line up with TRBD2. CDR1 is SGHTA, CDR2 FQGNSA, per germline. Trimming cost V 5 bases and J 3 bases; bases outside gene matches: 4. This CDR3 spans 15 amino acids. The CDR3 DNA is TGTGCCAGCAGCAGACTAGCGGGAGAGGAAGAGACCCAGTACTTC. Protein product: CASSRLAGEEETQYF.

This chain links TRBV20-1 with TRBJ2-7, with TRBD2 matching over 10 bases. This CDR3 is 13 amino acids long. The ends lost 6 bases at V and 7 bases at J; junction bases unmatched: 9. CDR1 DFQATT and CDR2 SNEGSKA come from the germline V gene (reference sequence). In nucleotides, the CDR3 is TGCAGTGCCCATCTAGCGGGAGCACGGGAGCAGTACTTC. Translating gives CSAHLAGAREQYF.

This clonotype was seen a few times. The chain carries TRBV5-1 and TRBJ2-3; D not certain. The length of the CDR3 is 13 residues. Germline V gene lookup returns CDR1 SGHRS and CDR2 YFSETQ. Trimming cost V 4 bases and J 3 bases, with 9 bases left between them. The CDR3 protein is CASSPVRTDTQYF. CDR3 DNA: TGCGCCAGCAGCCCAGTCCGGACAGATACGCAGTATTTT.

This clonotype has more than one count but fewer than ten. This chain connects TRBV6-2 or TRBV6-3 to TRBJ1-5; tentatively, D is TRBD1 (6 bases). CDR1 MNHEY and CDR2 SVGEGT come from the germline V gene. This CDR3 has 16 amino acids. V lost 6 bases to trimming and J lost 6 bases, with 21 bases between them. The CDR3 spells CASSRWLGGSGQPQHF. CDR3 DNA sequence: TGTGCCAGCAGCCGCTGGCTGGGGGGCTCTGGTCAGCCCCAGCATTTT.

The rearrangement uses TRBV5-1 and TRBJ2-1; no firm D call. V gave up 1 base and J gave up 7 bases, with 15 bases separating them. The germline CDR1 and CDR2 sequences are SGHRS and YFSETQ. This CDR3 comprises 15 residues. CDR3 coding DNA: TGCGCCAGCAGCTTGTATTCGGGCAGTTTGAATGAGCAGTTCTTC. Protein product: CASSLYSGSLNEQFF.

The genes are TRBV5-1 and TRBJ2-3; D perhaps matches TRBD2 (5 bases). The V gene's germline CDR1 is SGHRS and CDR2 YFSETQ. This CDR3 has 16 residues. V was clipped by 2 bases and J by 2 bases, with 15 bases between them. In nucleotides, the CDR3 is TGCGCCAGCAGCTTTAACTTGCTAGCCCCCACAGATACGCAGTATTTT. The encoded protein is CASSFNLLAPTDTQYF.

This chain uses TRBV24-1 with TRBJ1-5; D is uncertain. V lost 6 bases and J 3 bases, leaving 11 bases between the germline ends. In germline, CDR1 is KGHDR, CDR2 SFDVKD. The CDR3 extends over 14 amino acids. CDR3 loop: CATSPGGYNQPQHF. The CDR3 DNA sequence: TGTGCCACCAGTCCCGGCGGCTACAATCAGCCCCAGCATTTT.

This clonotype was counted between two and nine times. This CDR3 is CASSVSGGYGYTF. In nucleotides, the CDR3 is TGTGCCAGCAGTGTGTCCGGGGGCTATGGCTACACCTTC. This chain joins TRBV12-3 or TRBV12-4 and TRBJ1-2; tentatively, D is TRBD1 (5 bases). V lost 5 bases to trimming and J lost 4 bases, with 11 bases between them. The CDR3 is 13 amino acids.

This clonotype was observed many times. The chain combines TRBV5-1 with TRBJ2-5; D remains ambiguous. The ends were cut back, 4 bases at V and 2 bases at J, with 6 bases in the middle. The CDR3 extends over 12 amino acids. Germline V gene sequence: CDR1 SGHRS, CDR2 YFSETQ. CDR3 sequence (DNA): TGCGCCAGCAGCGCACAACAAGAGACCCAGTACTTC. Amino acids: CASSAQQETQYF. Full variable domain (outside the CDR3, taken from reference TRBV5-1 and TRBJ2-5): KAGVTQTPRYLIKTRGQQVTLSCSPISGHRSVSWYQQTPGQGLQFLFEYFSETQRNKGNFPGRFSGRQFSNSRSEMNVSTLELGDSALYLCASSAQQETQYFGPGTRLLVL.

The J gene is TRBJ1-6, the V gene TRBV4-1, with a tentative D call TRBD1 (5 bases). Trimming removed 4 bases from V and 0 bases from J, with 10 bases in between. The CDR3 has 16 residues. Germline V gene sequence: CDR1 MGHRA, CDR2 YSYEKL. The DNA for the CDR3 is TGCGCCAGCAGCCCGACAGCCAGCTCCTATAATTCACCCCTCCACTTT. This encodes CASSPTASSYNSPLHF.

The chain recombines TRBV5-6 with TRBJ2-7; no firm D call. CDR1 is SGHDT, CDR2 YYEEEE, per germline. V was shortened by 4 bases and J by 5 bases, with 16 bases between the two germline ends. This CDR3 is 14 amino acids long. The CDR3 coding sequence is TGTGCCAGCAGCCCCGTGAAGGGTGGACACGAGCAGTACTTC. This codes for CASSPVKGGHEQYF. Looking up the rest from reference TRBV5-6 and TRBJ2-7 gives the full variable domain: DAGVTQSPTHLIKTRGQQVTLRCSPKSGHDTVSWYQQALGQGPQFIFQYYEEEERQRGNFPDRFSGHQFPNYSSELNVNALLLGDSALYLCASSPVKGGHEQYFGPGTRLTVT.

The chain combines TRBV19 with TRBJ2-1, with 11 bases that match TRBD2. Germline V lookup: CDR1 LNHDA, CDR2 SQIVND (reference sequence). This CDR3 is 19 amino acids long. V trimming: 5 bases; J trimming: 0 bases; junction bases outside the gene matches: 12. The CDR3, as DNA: TGTGCCAGTAGTCCCGGGCTAGCGGGAGGATCGGGCTCCTACAATGAGCAGTTCTTC. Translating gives CASSPGLAGGSGSYNEQFF.

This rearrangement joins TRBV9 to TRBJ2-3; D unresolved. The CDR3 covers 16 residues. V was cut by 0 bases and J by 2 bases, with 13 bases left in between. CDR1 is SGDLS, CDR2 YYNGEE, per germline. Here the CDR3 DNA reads TGTGCCAGCAGCGTAGACCCAGCGCGAACCACAGATACGCAGTATTTT. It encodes CASSVDPARTTDTQYF. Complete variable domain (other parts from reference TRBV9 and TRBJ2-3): DSGVTQTPKHLITATGQRVTLRCSPRSGDLSVYWYQQSLDQGLQFLIQYYNGEERAKGNILERFSAQQFPDLHSELNLSSLELGDSALYFCASSVDPARTTDTQYFGPGTRLTVL.

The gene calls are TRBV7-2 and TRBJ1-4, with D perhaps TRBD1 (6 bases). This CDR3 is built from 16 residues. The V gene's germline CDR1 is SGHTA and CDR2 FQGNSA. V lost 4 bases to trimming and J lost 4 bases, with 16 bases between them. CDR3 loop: CASSSVGGSFNEKLFF. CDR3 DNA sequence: TGTGCCAGCAGCTCGGTCGGGGGCAGCTTTAATGAAAAACTGTTTTTT. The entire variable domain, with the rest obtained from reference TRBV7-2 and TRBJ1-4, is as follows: GAGVSQSPSNKVTEKGKDVELRCDPISGHTALYWYRQSLGQGLEFLIYFQGNSAPDKSGLPSDRFSAERTGGSVSTLTIQRTQQEDSAVYLCASSSVGGSFNEKLFFGSGTQLSVL.

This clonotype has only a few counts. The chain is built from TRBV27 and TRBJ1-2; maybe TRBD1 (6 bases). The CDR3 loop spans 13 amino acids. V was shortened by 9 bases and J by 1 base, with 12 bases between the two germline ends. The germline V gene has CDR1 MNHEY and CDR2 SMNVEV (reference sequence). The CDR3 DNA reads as TGTGCCAGTACAGGGATGAATAACTATGGCTACACCTTC. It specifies CASTGMNNYGYTF.

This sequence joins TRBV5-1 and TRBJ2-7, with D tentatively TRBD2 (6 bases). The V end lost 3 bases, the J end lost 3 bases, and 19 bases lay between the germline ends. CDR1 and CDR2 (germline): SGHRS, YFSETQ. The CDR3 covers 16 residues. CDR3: CASSWTTSTNLYEQYF. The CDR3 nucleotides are TGCGCCAGCAGCTGGACAACTAGCACCAACCTCTACGAGCAGTACTTC.

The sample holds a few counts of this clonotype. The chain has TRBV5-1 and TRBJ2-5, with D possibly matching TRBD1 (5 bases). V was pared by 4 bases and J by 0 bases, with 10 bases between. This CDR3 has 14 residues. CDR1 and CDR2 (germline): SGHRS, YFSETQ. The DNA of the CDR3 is TGCGCCAGCAGCGACCGACAGAACCAAGAGACCCAGTACTTC. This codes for CASSDRQNQETQYF.

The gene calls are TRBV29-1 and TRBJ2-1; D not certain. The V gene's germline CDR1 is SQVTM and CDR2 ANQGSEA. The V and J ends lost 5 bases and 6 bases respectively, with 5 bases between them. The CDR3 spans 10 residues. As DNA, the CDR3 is TGCAGCGTTATAGCCAATGAGCAGTTCTTC. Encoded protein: CSVIANEQFF.

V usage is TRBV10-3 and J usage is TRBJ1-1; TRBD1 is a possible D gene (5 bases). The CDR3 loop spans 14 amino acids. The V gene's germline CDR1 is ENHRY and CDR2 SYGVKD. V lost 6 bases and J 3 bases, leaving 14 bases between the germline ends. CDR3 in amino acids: CAISPGGGDTEAFF. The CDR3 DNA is TGTGCCATCAGCCCTGGAGGAGGGGACACTGAAGCTTTCTTT.